Following are 4 T cell receptor beta chains from one sample sequenced in a study of long-term antiretroviral therapy in people with HIV. Survey level was the resolution at which the v3.0 immunoSEQ assay ran. Sequencing was performed with immunoSEQ multiplex PCR; in TCRdb, only in-frame clones are kept and a portion is missing. The sample shows thousands of clones, nearly 75% of them seen only once. The specimen was unsorted PBMCs, collected approximately 0.9 years before starting antiretroviral therapy. These receptors originate from a man in his forties with HIV.

The CDR3 loop reads CSVDDDGGGEDNEQFF. CDR3 coding DNA: TGCAGCGTTGACGACGACGGCGGGGGAGAAGACAATGAGCAGTTCTTC. The chain combines TRBV29-1 with TRBJ2-1, with 7 bases fitting TRBD2. There are 16 residues in the CDR3. V shed 3 bases, J shed 5 bases, and the junction held 13 bases outside the gene matches. CDR1 SQVTM and CDR2 ANQGSEA come from the germline V gene.

This clone has a handful of counts. The chain carries TRBV6-5 and TRBJ1-2; no firm D call. Between the trimmed V and J ends, which lost 0 bases and 4 bases, there was a span of 12 bases. The CDR3 is 15 amino acids. Per the germline V gene, CDR1 is MNHEY and CDR2 is SVGAGI. The CDR3 sequence is CASSYSSADPYGYTF. The CDR3 DNA sequence: TGTGCCAGCAGTTACTCGAGCGCGGATCCCTATGGCTACACCTTC.

This clone was seen a single time. The genes are TRBV18 and TRBJ1-4; possibly TRBD1 for D (5 bases). Looked up from germline, CDR1 is KGHSH and CDR2 is LQKENI. The CDR3 runs to 14 residues. Trimming pared 3 bases from V and 3 bases from J, leaving 8 bases between. The DNA of the CDR3 is TGTGCCAGCTCACCTCCAGGGCCTAATGAAAAACTGTTTTTT. Translating it yields CASSPPGPNEKLFF.

This chain joins TRBV5-4 and TRBJ1-1, with D tentatively TRBD1 (6 bases). Germline values: CDR1 SGHNT, CDR2 YYREEE (reference sequence). This CDR3 is built from 15 residues. V lost 4 bases to trimming and J lost 7 bases, with 20 bases between them. CDR3 in DNA: TGTGCCAGCAGCCCCGAAGGAGGGGGATTGATTGAAGCTTTCTTT. This encodes CASSPEGGGLIEAFF.